A single sample is the source of the 17 T cell receptor beta chains below, sequenced in a study of human thymus T cells. Only in-frame clones appear in the TCRdb table, and some are missing; sequencing was by immunoSEQ multiplex PCR. The table shows about 43,000 clones, with over 90% occurring only once. Specimen: blood. Receptor source: a girl under two years old with a congenital heart defect but otherwise immunologically healthy.

The chain carries TRBV5-1 and TRBJ2-3, with D uncertain. The germline V and J ends were trimmed by 4 bases and 0 bases, with 9 bases remaining between them. The CDR3 consists of 14 residues. Germline CDR1 and CDR2: SGHRS and YFSETQ. CDR3 in amino acids: CASSVGRSTDTQYF. As DNA, the CDR3 is TGCGCCAGCAGCGTCGGGCGTAGCACAGATACGCAGTATTTT.

The V gene is TRBV7-9, the J gene TRBJ2-3; unclear D gene. The CDR3 covers 14 residues. Per the germline V gene, CDR1 is SEHNR and CDR2 is FQNEAQ (reference sequence). Trimming cost V 1 base and J 6 bases, with 11 bases left between them. CDR3 sequence: CASSLEVGSDTQYF. CDR3 in DNA: TGTGCCAGCAGCTTAGAGGTGGGATCGGATACGCAGTATTTT. The whole variable domain, remainder taken from reference TRBV7-9 and TRBJ2-3, is DTGVSQNPRHKITKRGQNVTFRCDPISEHNRLYWYRQTLGQGPEFLTYFQNEAQLEKSRLLSDRFSAERPKGSFSTLEIQRTEQGDSAMYLCASSLEVGSDTQYFGPGTRLTVL.

The chain is built from TRBV30 and TRBJ1-2; perhaps TRBD1 as D (6 bases). V lost 4 bases and J lost 5, with 11 bases in between. This CDR3 comprises 12 residues. Germline lookup yields CDR1 GTSNPN and CDR2 SVGIG (reference sequence). The CDR3 DNA reads as TGTGCCTGGATCGGGACAAGTTATGGCTACACCTTC. It translates to CAWIGTSYGYTF.

V usage is TRBV9 and J usage is TRBJ1-1; 7 nucleotides agree with TRBD1. J gave up 0 bases and V 0 bases, and 2 bases lay outside the gene matches. CDR1 is SGDLS and CDR2 is YYNGEE in the germline V gene. CDR3 size: 15 residues. Here the CDR3 DNA reads TGTGCCAGCAGCGTAGGACAGGGATTGAACACTGAAGCTTTCTTT. It translates to CASSVGQGLNTEAFF.

The genes are TRBV6-6 and TRBJ2-5, with TRBD2 matching over 7 bases. The ends lost 7 bases at V and 3 bases at J; junction bases unmatched: 8. Germline-derived CDR1 and CDR2 are MNHNY and SVGAGI (reference sequence). The CDR3 is 14 amino acids. CDR3 bases: TGTGCCAGCAAACGGGACTACCTAGAAGAGACCCAGTACTTC. Translation: CASKRDYLEETQYF.

The rearrangement links TRBV18 to TRBJ2-1; 9 nucleotides line up with TRBD2. The CDR3 has 17 amino acids. V trimming: 0 bases; J trimming: 5 bases; junction bases outside the gene matches: 8. Germline CDR1 is KGHSH and CDR2 is LQKENI. The CDR3 spells CASSPPSSGKRDNEQFF. The CDR3 DNA is TGTGCCAGCTCACCACCCTCTAGCGGGAAGCGAGACAATGAGCAGTTCTTC.

The chain joins TRBV30 to TRBJ2-7; TRBD1 matches at 8 bases. This CDR3 is built from 14 residues. The ends lost 3 bases at V and 5 bases at J; junction bases unmatched: 9. Germline loops: CDR1 GTSNPN, CDR2 SVGIG (reference sequence). The CDR3 loop is CAWSFGTGGNEQYF. The DNA for the CDR3 is TGTGCCTGGAGCTTCGGGACAGGAGGGAACGAGCAGTACTTC.

V usage is TRBV5-1 and J usage is TRBJ2-5; tentatively, D is TRBD1 (5 bases). V was clipped by 0 bases and J by 5 bases, with 11 bases between them. The CDR3 totals 14 residues. Germline V gene lookup returns CDR1 SGHRS and CDR2 YFSETQ. For the CDR3, the DNA is TGCGCCAGCAGCTTGGAGGCAGGGCGGGAGACCCAGTACTTC. Its protein is CASSLEAGRETQYF.

This clone has only one observation. The rearrangement links TRBV11-2 to TRBJ2-4; no clear D gene. Germline assignment: CDR1 SGHAT and CDR2 FQNNGV. Trimming pared 10 bases from V and 3 bases from J, leaving 7 bases between. The CDR3 consists of 11 residues. The CDR3 protein is CAITSKNIQYF. The CDR3 DNA is TGTGCCATTACGAGCAAAAACATTCAGTACTTC.

In DNA form, the CDR3 reads TGTGCCAGCAGTGGGGAGGGACTCGTACCCTACGAGCAGTACTTC. Its protein is CASSGEGLVPYEQYF. The genes are TRBV27 and TRBJ2-7; TRBD2 matches 7 bases. The CDR3 runs 15 residues. Germline loops: CDR1 MNHEY, CDR2 SMNVEV (reference sequence). Losses at the gene ends were 5 bases for V and 2 bases for J; bases not matched to a gene: 9.

Written as DNA, the CDR3 is TGTGCCAGCAGCTCGGCGGGGGGATTAGATACGCAGTATTTT. Translated, it gives CASSSAGGLDTQYF. The chain combines TRBV28 with TRBJ2-3; TRBD2 aligns across 8 bases. CDR3 length: 14 amino acids. V lost 6 bases and J lost 5; bases outside the gene matches: 7. The V gene's germline CDR1 is MDHEN and CDR2 SYDVKM.

The rearrangement joins TRBV28 to TRBJ2-3; the D is unclear. V was clipped by 7 bases and J by 8 bases, with 19 bases between them. CDR1 and CDR2 (germline): MDHEN, SYDVKM. The CDR3 sequence is 14 residues long. CDR3 protein: CASNSLGGIGTQYF. The DNA for the CDR3 is TGTGCCAGCAACTCCCTCGGCGGCATCGGTACGCAGTATTTT.

This chain joins TRBV5-1 and TRBJ2-3, with D perhaps TRBD1 (5 bases). V was shortened by 3 bases and J by 6 bases, with 11 bases between the two germline ends. CDR1 is SGHRS and CDR2 is YFSETQ in the germline V gene. The CDR3 loop spans 13 amino acids. The DNA of the CDR3 is TGCGCCAGCAGCTCGCAGGGTATGGATACGCAGTATTTT. It specifies CASSSQGMDTQYF.

This sequence joins TRBV7-2 and TRBJ2-3; D gene uncertain. Trimming left V 1 base short and J 0 bases short, with 8 bases between. The CDR3 covers 15 residues. Germline loops: CDR1 SGHTA, CDR2 FQGNSA. The CDR3 DNA reads TGTGCCAGCAGCTTAGACGGGCTTAGCACAGATACGCAGTATTTT. It specifies CASSLDGLSTDTQYF.

The chain combines TRBV7-9 with TRBJ1-5; D not resolved. The CDR3 runs to 15 residues. V lost 0 bases and J lost 7, with 13 bases in between. Germline values: CDR1 SEHNR, CDR2 FQNEAQ (reference sequence). The CDR3 loop is CASSLAKEYHQPQHF. DNA of the CDR3: TGTGCCAGCAGCTTAGCGAAAGAGTACCACCAGCCCCAGCATTTT.

This clone came up once. The DNA of the CDR3 is TGTGCCAGCAGCCTAGACAGGGCCTACAATGAGCAGTTCTTC. Translated, it gives CASSLDRAYNEQFF. This sequence joins TRBV14 and TRBJ2-1; 7 positions agree with TRBD1. Germline V gene sequence: CDR1 SGHDN, CDR2 FVKESK. With 4 bases clipped from V and 2 bases from J, the junction kept 2 bases outside the gene matches. The CDR3 is 14 amino acids.

V is TRBV27 and J is TRBJ1-1, with TRBD1 matching over 7 bases. The germline gives CDR1 MNHEY, CDR2 SMNVEV (reference sequence). The CDR3 has 15 residues. Trimming removed 6 bases from V and 1 base from J; junction bases left unmatched: 8. CDR3 protein: CASSSTGMENTEAFF. In DNA form, the CDR3 reads TGTGCCAGCAGCTCGACAGGGATGGAGAACACTGAAGCTTTCTTT.